The rows below give T cell receptor beta chains drawn from one sample of a study of blood T cells in healthy people across ages. TCRdb itself ran the 5' RACE reads through MiXCR, one entry per CDR3 protein. Among 700,000 or so distinct CDR3 sequences listed, about 43% were seen once. Sequencing was carried out using blood. The source of these receptors is a man older than 75 in good health. Both conserved end residues are part of each CDR3. Fields, in order: V gene, J gene, clone size, D gene, CDR3 protein, CDR3 DNA. A D gene is named only where the DNA matches it firmly. Clone size, where shown, is once, few, many, or a class for clones that have expanded.

TRBV20-1	TRBJ1-5	NA	NA	CSAKPATSNQPQHF	TGCAGTGCTAAGCCCGCTACTAGCAATCAGCCCCAGCATTTT
TRBV20-1	TRBJ2-5	few	NA	CSARELSPGPQETQYF	TGCAGTGCTAGAGAGCTGTCCCCCGGACCGCAAGAGACCCAGTACTTC
TRBV6-1	TRBJ2-1	few	TRBD1	CASRPQGAVGNEQFF	TGTGCCAGCAGGCCCCAGGGGGCTGTAGGCAATGAGCAGTTCTTC
TRBV20-1	TRBJ2-6	NA	NA	CSAREEGTGANVLTF	TGCAGTGCTAGAGAGGAGGGAACTGGGGCCAACGTCCTGACTTTC
TRBV5-1	TRBJ2-1	few	TRBD2	CASSLAGLAGVYNEQFF	TGCGCCAGCAGCTTGGCTGGACTAGCGGGGGTCTACAATGAGCAGTTCTTC
TRBV5-8	TRBJ2-1	few	TRBD1	CASSLGDSGSNNEQFF	TGTGCCAGCAGCTTGGGGGACAGTGGAAGCAACAATGAGCAGTTCTTC
TRBV4-1	TRBJ2-7	few	TRBD1	CASSRERDRGYEQYF	TGCGCCAGCTCGAGGGAGAGGGACAGGGGCTACGAGCAGTACTTC
TRBV19	TRBJ2-3	NA	NA	CASSTGGPLTDTQYF	TGTGCCAGTAGTACCGGAGGGCCACTCACAGATACGCAGTATTTT
TRBV6-5	TRBJ2-5	NA	TRBD1	CASSRGGQGRKETQYF	TGTGCCAGCAGTCGCGGGGGACAGGGGAGGAAAGAGACCCAGTACTTC
TRBV28	TRBJ2-1	NA	TRBD2	CASSLFSAGRGYNEQFF	TGTGCCAGCAGTTTATTTTCCGCAGGGAGGGGCTACAATGAGCAGTTCTTC
TRBV4-3	TRBJ2-7	NA	TRBD1	CASSQQQGAGYEQYF	TGCGCCAGCAGCCAACAACAGGGGGCAGGGTACGAGCAGTACTTC
TRBV6-2/TRBV6-3	TRBJ1-5	NA	NA	CASSTGYQPQHF	TGTGCCAGCAGCACAGGGTATCAGCCCCAGCATTTT
TRBV3-1	TRBJ2-7	NA	TRBD1	CASSQLGQVYF	TGTGCCAGCAGCCAACTGGGACAGGTGTACTTC
TRBV6-5	TRBJ2-4	many	TRBD1	CASSPRTGRKNIQYF	TGTGCCAGCAGTCCCCGGACAGGGCGAAAAAACATTCAGTACTTC
TRBV28	TRBJ2-3	once	TRBD1	CASSSYRDRGTDTQYF	TGTGCCAGCAGCTCGTACCGGGACAGAGGCACAGATACGCAGTATTTT
TRBV9	TRBJ2-5	once	TRBD1	CASSYRQGHSQETQYF	TGTGCCAGCAGCTACCGACAGGGCCATTCCCAAGAGACCCAGTACTTC
TRBV20-1	TRBJ1-5	NA	NA	CSAREGPRAQHF	TGCAGTGCTAGAGAAGGACCCAGGGCCCAGCATTTT
TRBV6-5	TRBJ1-1	NA	TRBD1	CASNRQGWSTEAFF	TGTGCCAGCAACCGACAGGGGTGGAGTACTGAGGCTTTCTTT
TRBV4-1	TRBJ2-1	NA	NA	CASSQDLGAKYNEQFF	TGCGCCAGCAGCCAAGATCTGGGGGCTAAATACAATGAGCAGTTCTTC
TRBV6-2/TRBV6-3	TRBJ2-3	few	TRBD1	CASSGARGRPDTQYF	TGTGCCAGCAGTGGGGCCAGGGGGCGACCAGATACGCAGTATTTT
TRBV4-2	TRBJ2-3	few	NA	CASSQESPASTDTQYF	TGCGCCAGCAGCCAAGAATCGCCTGCTAGCACAGATACGCAGTATTTT
TRBV28	TRBJ2-7	few	TRBD1	CASSHWGQGSYEQYF	TGTGCCAGCAGCCACTGGGGACAGGGGAGCTACGAGCAGTACTTC
TRBV20-1	TRBJ2-1	NA	TRBD1	CSARASETGAEQFF	TGCAGTGCTAGAGCCTCCGAGACAGGGGCCGAGCAGTTCTTC
TRBV20-1	TRBJ1-1	NA	NA	CSARERGGRNTEAFF	TGCAGTGCTAGAGAGAGGGGGGGGCGTAACACTGAAGCTTTCTTT
TRBV7-2	TRBJ2-3	NA	TRBD2	CASSLAASGGTQYF	TGTGCCAGCAGCTTAGCGGCTAGCGGGGGTACGCAGTATTTT
TRBV6-2/TRBV6-3	TRBJ2-1	NA	TRBD1	CASTPGTGDSYNEQFF	TGTGCCAGCACCCCCGGGACAGGGGATTCCTACAATGAGCAGTTCTTC
TRBV29-1	TRBJ1-4	NA	NA	CSVNVGGPEKLFF	TGCAGCGTTAACGTTGGGGGACCTGAAAAACTGTTTTTT
TRBV29-1	TRBJ2-3	NA	TRBD1	CSVEAGGVDTQYF	TGCAGCGTTGAGGCAGGGGGTGTAGATACGCAGTATTTT
TRBV6-1	TRBJ1-1	few	TRBD1	CASSGDRGPTEAFF	TGTGCCAGCAGTGGGGACAGGGGGCCCACTGAAGCTTTCTTT
TRBV27	TRBJ1-2	few	NA	CASSLRDTYLGGYTF	TGTGCCAGCAGTCTCCGGGACACCTATTTGGGTGGCTACACCTTC
TRBV6-2/TRBV6-3	TRBJ2-1	few	NA	CASGRAARNNEQFF	TGTGCCAGCGGCCGGGCGGCGAGGAACAATGAGCAGTTCTTC
TRBV6-1	TRBJ2-5	few	TRBD1	CASSEALLTGGDEQYF	TGTGCCAGCAGTGAAGCGTTACTAACAGGGGGCGATGAGCAGTACTTC
TRBV9	TRBJ2-5	few	TRBD1	CASSFRDRGQETQYF	TGTGCCAGCAGCTTTAGGGACAGGGGCCAAGAGACCCAGTACTTC
TRBV27	TRBJ2-5	NA	NA	CASSPGPARETQYF	TGTGCCAGCAGTCCAGGGCCAGCCAGAGAGACCCAGTACTTC
TRBV7-2	TRBJ2-3	few	TRBD1	CASSPFPRGRDTQYF	TGTGCCAGCAGCCCGTTTCCTAGGGGGCGTGATACGCAGTATTTT
TRBV6-2/TRBV6-3	TRBJ2-1	NA	TRBD1	CASSYDGTGSYNEQFF	TGTGCCAGCAGTTATGACGGGACAGGGAGCTACAATGAGCAGTTCTTC
TRBV12-3/TRBV12-4	TRBJ1-2	NA	NA	CASSIQGGGYTF	TGTGCCAGCAGCATACAGGGAGGTGGCTACACCTTC
TRBV27	TRBJ2-7	NA	NA	CASSSGPLTYEQYF	TGTGCCAGCAGTTCTGGGCCATTGACCTACGAGCAGTACTTC
TRBV20-1	TRBJ1-6	NA	TRBD1	CSGRTGDYNSPLHF	TGCAGTGGGAGGACAGGAGACTATAATTCACCCCTCCACTTT
TRBV20-1	TRBJ1-6	few	TRBD1	CSAPGGNRGRLNSPLHF	TGCAGTGCGCCCGGGGGGAACAGGGGGCGCTTGAATTCACCCCTCCACTTT
TRBV20-1	TRBJ2-5	NA	NA	CSARVGLIQETQYF	TGCAGTGCTAGAGTGGGACTGATCCAAGAGACCCAGTACTTC
TRBV6-1	TRBJ2-7	NA	TRBD1	CASSEGIRDRDPYEQYF	TGTGCCAGCAGTGAAGGGATCCGGGACAGGGACCCCTACGAGCAGTACTTC
TRBV6-2/TRBV6-3	TRBJ2-3	few	TRBD2	CASSPHLGSGGSDTQYF	TGTGCCAGCAGTCCGCATTTGGGTAGCGGGGGATCAGATACGCAGTATTTT
TRBV4-3	TRBJ2-3	many	TRBD2	CASSQELAGLTDTQYF	TGCGCCAGCAGCCAAGAACTAGCGGGGTTAACAGATACGCAGTATTTT
TRBV7-3	TRBJ1-2	NA	NA	CASSLREGYGYTF	TGTGCCAGCAGCTTACGGGAAGGGTATGGCTACACCTTC
TRBV6-1	TRBJ2-5	NA	TRBD2	CASSEVAGDETQYF	TGTGCCAGCAGTGAAGTAGCGGGGGACGAGACCCAGTACTTC
TRBV10-1	TRBJ2-2	many	TRBD2	CASSPQRGTSGELFF	TGCGCCAGCAGTCCGCAGCGGGGGACATCCGGGGAGCTGTTTTTT
TRBV4-3	TRBJ2-7	NA	TRBD2	CASSQEGGEGSEQYF	TGCGCCAGCAGCCAAGAGGGGGGGGAGGGATCCGAGCAGTACTTC
TRBV5-4	TRBJ2-3	NA	NA	CASSNPGIGTDTQYF	TGTGCCAGCAGCAATCCAGGGATAGGCACAGATACGCAGTATTTT
TRBV10-2	TRBJ1-2	NA	NA	CAIRAEGITGGYTF	TGCGCCATCCGGGCGGAGGGGATAACGGGTGGCTACACCTTC
TRBV11-2	TRBJ2-3	once	TRBD2	CASSGRGLVADTQYF	TGTGCCAGCAGCGGGAGGGGACTAGTGGCAGATACGCAGTATTTT
TRBV12-3/TRBV12-4	TRBJ2-1	NA	TRBD1	CASSLYRGKRNEQFF	TGTGCCAGCAGTTTATACAGGGGAAAAAGGAATGAGCAGTTCTTC
TRBV29-1	TRBJ2-1	NA	NA	CSATYLVGGLNEQFF	TGCAGCGCAACGTATCTGGTTGGGGGGCTCAATGAGCAGTTCTTC